The 22 T cell receptor beta chains below come from one sample, sequenced in a study of blood T cell repertoires in COVID-19. Method: immunoSEQ multiplex PCR; TCRdb's copy keeps in-frame clones and lacks some. The data hold nearly 50,000 clones, with about 83% observed a single time. The source material was peripheral blood. Receptor source: a woman aged 60-75 years with acute or convalescent COVID-19.

The CDR3 here is CAISEPGISYGYTF. Written as DNA, the CDR3 is TGTGCCATCAGTGAGCCGGGGATATCATATGGCTACACCTTC. The gene calls are TRBV10-3 and TRBJ1-2; D remains unclear. Germline values: CDR1 ENHRY, CDR2 SYGVKD. Trimming removed 2 bases from V and 5 bases from J, with 12 bases in between. The CDR3 is 14 amino acids.

The V call is TRBV28, the J call TRBJ1-5; possible D gene TRBD1, 6 bases. V shed 6 bases and J shed 5 bases, with 20 bases lying between them. CDR1 is MDHEN, CDR2 SYDVKM, per germline. This CDR3 has 16 residues. The CDR3 DNA sequence: TGTGCCAGCAGGGTGAGTGCAGGGGACTACGATCAGCCCCAGCATTTT. Its translation: CASRVSAGDYDQPQHF.

The CDR3 sequence is CASSLGSQPQHF. CDR3 DNA sequence: TGTGCCAGCAGCTTGGGCAGTCAGCCCCAGCATTTT. The chain joins TRBV5-6 to TRBJ1-5; D remains ambiguous. Per the germline V gene, CDR1 is SGHDT and CDR2 is YYEEEE. The CDR3 runs 12 residues. Trimming took 0 bases from V and 6 from J, leaving 4 bases between them. Full variable domain (missing parts from reference TRBV5-6 and TRBJ1-5): DAGVTQSPTHLIKTRGQQVTLRCSPKSGHDTVSWYQQALGQGPQFIFQYYEEEERQRGNFPDRFSGHQFPNYSSELNVNALLLGDSALYLCASSLGSQPQHFGDGTRLSIL.

This chain links TRBV6-6 with TRBJ1-1; D is uncertain. V shed 6 bases and J shed 1 base, with 15 bases lying between them. CDR1 is MNHNY, CDR2 SVGAGI, per germline (reference sequence). The CDR3 has 15 amino acids. CDR3 amino acids: CASSSSLGANTEAFF. Written as DNA, the CDR3 is TGTGCCAGCAGCTCCTCCTTGGGCGCGAACACTGAAGCTTTCTTT.

The chain links TRBV7-2 to TRBJ2-1, with 7 bases matching TRBD2. Germline-derived CDR1 and CDR2 are SGHTA and FQGNSA. This CDR3 contains 13 residues. Trimming cost V 5 bases and J 6 bases; bases outside gene matches: 4. CDR3 region: CASSTGTINEQFF. The CDR3 bases are TGTGCCAGCAGCACCGGGACTATCAATGAGCAGTTCTTC.

This clone rates as medium-sized. This sequence joins TRBV7-9 and TRBJ2-5, with D tentatively TRBD1 (6 bases). With 5 bases removed from V and 7 bases from J, the gap between germline ends came to 14 bases. This CDR3 has 13 residues. Germline V gives CDR1 SEHNR, CDR2 FQNEAQ (reference sequence). The CDR3 coding sequence is TGTGCCAGCAGCGCAGAAGGGGGAATGACCCAGTACTTC. Translated: CASSAEGGMTQYF.

The chain links TRBV5-1 to TRBJ2-3, with D tentatively TRBD1 (5 bases). V dropped 4 bases and J dropped 2 bases, with 11 bases sitting between them. The CDR3 length is 14 residues. The germline CDR1 and CDR2 sequences are SGHRS and YFSETQ. The CDR3 region has the DNA TGCGCCAGCAGCCCACAGGAGCTCACAGATACGCAGTATTTT. Its translation is CASSPQELTDTQYF. The whole variable domain, filled in from reference TRBV5-1 and TRBJ2-3, reads KAGVTQTPRYLIKTRGQQVTLSCSPISGHRSVSWYQQTPGQGLQFLFEYFSETQRNKGNFPGRFSGRQFSNSRSEMNVSTLELGDSALYLCASSPQELTDTQYFGPGTRLTVL.

The chain carries TRBV5-4 and TRBJ2-3; maybe TRBD1 (6 bases). The CDR3 has 15 residues. The V end lost 4 bases, the J end lost 1 base, and 13 bases lay between the germline ends. The germline gives CDR1 SGHNT, CDR2 YYREEE (reference sequence). CDR3 in amino acids: CASSQSRQGTDTQYF. The DNA for the CDR3 is TGTGCCAGCAGCCAGAGTCGACAGGGCACAGATACGCAGTATTTT.

This rearrangement joins TRBV11-3 to TRBJ1-1, with D perhaps TRBD1 (6 bases). This CDR3 is built from 13 residues. Germline V gives CDR1 SGHNT, CDR2 YENEEA. V shed 4 bases and J shed 2 bases, with 8 bases lying between them. The CDR3 reads CASSWTVNTEAFF. The DNA of the CDR3 is TGTGCCAGCAGCTGGACAGTTAACACTGAAGCTTTCTTT.

This chain uses TRBV2 with TRBJ1-6; 8 bases map to TRBD1. Looked up from germline, CDR1 is SNHLY and CDR2 is FYNNEI. The CDR3 contains 15 residues. Trimming at V came to 8 bases and at J to 9 bases, leaving 12 bases not matched to a gene. CDR3 protein: CASLRDRLASSPLHF. CDR3 nucleotide sequence: TGTGCCAGCCTCCGGGACAGGCTAGCGAGTTCACCCCTCCACTTT. The complete variable domain, with remaining parts taken from reference TRBV2 and TRBJ1-6, reads EPEVTQTPSHQVTQMGQEVILRCVPISNHLYFYWYRQILGQKVEFLVSFYNNEISEKSEIFDDQFSVERPDGSNFTLKIRSTKLEDSAMYFCASLRDRLASSPLHFGNGTRLTVT.

The chain employs TRBV27 and TRBJ2-1; 8 bases match TRBD1. Losses at the gene ends were 8 bases for V and 9 bases for J; bases not matched to a gene: 6. This CDR3 has 12 residues. Germline V lookup: CDR1 MNHEY, CDR2 SMNVEV (reference sequence). The CDR3 sequence is CASQTGVGEQFF. In DNA form, the CDR3 reads TGTGCCAGCCAGACAGGGGTCGGTGAGCAGTTCTTC.

This clone was found a few times. V usage is TRBV15 and J usage is TRBJ1-6; TRBD1 matches 8 bases. This CDR3 is 15 amino acids long. Germline lookup yields CDR1 LNHNV and CDR2 YYDKDF (reference sequence). Trimming removed 2 bases from V and 7 bases from J; junction bases left unmatched: 4. CDR3 amino acids: CATSRTGTGNSPLHF. CDR3 bases: TGTGCCACCAGCAGAACCGGGACAGGCAATTCACCCCTCCACTTT. Drawing the rest from reference TRBV15 and TRBJ1-6, the complete variable domain is DAMVIQNPRYQVTQFGKPVTLSCSQTLNHNVMYWYQQKSSQAPKLLFHYYDKDFNNEADTPDNFQSRRPNTSFCFLDIRSPGLGDTAMYLCATSRTGTGNSPLHFGNGTRLTVT.

There are a few counts of this clone. V usage is TRBV7-2 and J usage is TRBJ2-1; unclear D gene. V lost 3 bases to trimming and J lost 0 bases, with 12 bases between them. The CDR3 extends over 16 amino acids. Looked up from germline, CDR1 is SGHTA and CDR2 is FQGNSA. The CDR3 DNA follows: TGTGCCAGCAGCTTTGAAAGTTCGAGCTCCTACAATGAGCAGTTCTTC. It encodes CASSFESSSSYNEQFF. The entire variable domain, with the rest obtained from reference TRBV7-2 and TRBJ2-1, is as follows: GAGVSQSPSNKVTEKGKDVELRCDPISGHTALYWYRQSLGQGLEFLIYFQGNSAPDKSGLPSDRFSAERTGGSVSTLTIQRTQQEDSAVYLCASSFESSSSYNEQFFGPGTRLTVL.

The genes are TRBV19 and TRBJ2-7; TRBD2 aligns across 7 bases. V was pared by 2 bases and J by 0 bases, with 4 bases of the junction left unmatched. The CDR3 totals 15 residues. Germline V gene lookup returns CDR1 LNHDA and CDR2 SQIVND (reference sequence). For the CDR3, the DNA is TGTGCCAGTAGTATAATCGGGGGGAGCTCCTACGAGCAGTACTTC. Protein product: CASSIIGGSSYEQYF.

The chain carries TRBV27 and TRBJ2-7, with 7 bases that match TRBD2. V gave up 2 bases and J gave up 3 bases; unmatched junction bases: 7. The germline V gene encodes CDR1 MNHEY and CDR2 SMNVEV (reference sequence). CDR3 size: 15 residues. CDR3 region: CASSLATGRLYEQYF. The DNA of the CDR3 is TGTGCCAGCAGTTTAGCCACCGGGAGGCTCTACGAGCAGTACTTC.

The chain recombines TRBV4-3 with TRBJ1-6; TRBD1 matches at 9 bases. Germline CDR1 is LGHNA and CDR2 is YSLEER. The CDR3 length is 17 residues. J was trimmed by 5 bases and V by 3 bases; bases with no gene match: 8. The CDR3 reads CASSQTATGGNNSPLHF. CDR3 bases: TGCGCCAGCAGCCAGACAGCGACAGGGGGTAATAATTCACCCCTCCACTTT.

The chain employs TRBV20-1 and TRBJ2-7; 7 bases line up with TRBD1. The length of the CDR3 is 14 residues. The germline V gene encodes CDR1 DFQATT and CDR2 SNEGSKA (reference sequence). Losses at the gene ends were 3 bases for V and 4 bases for J; bases not matched to a gene: 9. Here the CDR3 DNA reads TGCAGTGCTAGTATCTTGACAGGGATATACGAGCAGTACTTC. Amino acids: CSASILTGIYEQYF.

V and J are TRBV3-1 (or the pseudogene TRBV3-2) and TRBJ1-4, with D possibly matching TRBD1 (5 bases). Per germline, CDR1 LGHDT and CDR2 YNNKEL (reference sequence). The CDR3 length is 14 residues. Trimming shortened V by 4 bases and J by 4 bases, and 10 bases separated the two germline ends. The CDR3 bases are TGTGCCAGCAGCCGATCGGGGGGTAATGAAAAACTGTTTTTT. Residues: CASSRSGGNEKLFF.

The J gene is TRBJ2-1, the V gene TRBV7-8, with TRBD2 as a possible D gene (5 bases). Germline CDR1 and CDR2: SGHVS and FQNEAQ. CDR3 length: 14 amino acids. The V and J ends lost 3 bases and 9 bases respectively, with 15 bases between them. In nucleotides, the CDR3 is TGTGCCAGCAGCTTCCGCGTTAGCGCGGCTGAGCAGTTCTTC. Residues: CASSFRVSAAEQFF.

The J gene is TRBJ2-3, the V gene TRBV2, with 8 bases identical to TRBD1. Germline-derived CDR1 and CDR2 are SNHLY and FYNNEI. The CDR3 spans 15 residues. The junction had 8 bases not matched to a gene; V was cut back by 4 bases and J by 5 bases. The CDR3 DNA sequence: TGTGCCAGCAGTGGAGCGCAGGGGGCAATAGATACGCAGTATTTT. Amino acids: CASSGAQGAIDTQYF.

The gene calls are TRBV6-5 and TRBJ1-4; a possible D gene is TRBD1 (6 bases). Per the germline V gene, CDR1 is MNHEY and CDR2 is SVGAGI. The CDR3 is 15 residues long. V gave up 4 bases and J gave up 10 bases, with 19 bases separating them. The CDR3 protein is CASSSSPGANLKLFF. The CDR3 nucleotides read TGTGCCAGCAGTTCCTCCCCAGGGGCGAATTTAAAACTGTTTTTT.

The genes are TRBV5-5 and TRBJ2-3; D might be TRBD1 (6 bases). The CDR3 length is 14 residues. V gave up 6 bases and J gave up 0 bases, with 11 bases separating them. CDR1 SGHKS and CDR2 YYEKEE come from the germline V gene (reference sequence). CDR3: CASMWTDSTDTQYF. Written as DNA, the CDR3 is TGTGCCAGCATGTGGACAGATAGCACAGATACGCAGTATTTT.